Sequencing of this T cell receptor beta chain was carried out in a study of neurological immune-mediated disorders (dated by TCRdb to about 2019). With respect to the entire study: Using UMI-based sequencing, the study compared peripheral blood TCR-beta repertoires from patients with HTLV-I-associated myelopathy (HAM/TSP), patients with multiple sclerosis, and healthy controls. Alongside PBMC samples, the set of 106 TCR-beta libraries contained longitudinal samples, technical triplicates, and paired CD4+ and CD8+ T-cell subsets that had been sorted. The cohort included approximately 68 subjects: approximately 14 with HAM/TSP, around 34 with multiple sclerosis, and around 20 healthy controls. What the authors observed across the whole study: Across subjects, expanded clones never shared an identical CDR3 amino acid sequence, which suggests that the TCR-beta repertoires in every group were private. TCR clonal expansion was highest in HAM/TSP patients and lowest in MS patients, with MS patients falling below even healthy controls.

To synthesize cDNA, template-switch 5'RACE was performed with a primer carrying a 10-nucleotide random unique molecular identifier so that each TCR transcript was tagged. Over 160 million TCR-beta sequences, covering 15-18 subjects, were produced in each sequencing run. Total RNA was extracted with the RNeasy kit. The KAPA Real-time Library Amplification kit was used to amplify TCR-beta VDJ regions with primers for the TCR constant region and the 5'RACE anchor. Sample indexes and Illumina adaptors were added in a first PCR, and a second PCR then increased library yield. After Ampure bead purification, the TCR product of roughly 650 bp was size-selected on a 2% E-gel SizeSelection system. Library quality was checked on a Bioanalyzer, concentration was measured with Qubit, and libraries were quantified with the Kapa Library Quantification kit before pooling. Paired-end 2 x 150 bp sequencing of the libraries was performed on an Illumina HiSeq 2500. To increase sequence diversity, roughly 24-32% phiX was spiked into each library pool. From the authors' description of their analysis: Quality-filtered reads were processed with the UMI-based MiGEC pipeline, and over 90% of raw TCR sequences were removed by the MiGEC pipeline during error correction. IMGT germline references were used for aligning VDJ genes, and each clonotype was defined as a unique CDR3 amino acid sequence together with its V-J genes. Clonal expansion, Shannon diversity and CDR3 relatedness were evaluated with VDJtools (CalcPairwiseDistances, ClusterSamples), while phylogenetic trees were built in CLCbio workbench. A clone was classed as expanded if it had 8 or more unique UMIs, a cutoff based on coefficient-of-variation modelling across technical triplicates. The public reads were reprocessed in TCRdb via fastp at Q25 and MiXCR, keeping in-frame beta chains. One record per CDR3 amino acid sequence lists the most common genes and DNA. None of the V and J calls come from the authors' own analysis; TCRdb made them. The sample table lists tens of thousands of distinct CDR3 sequences, about a tenth of them with a count of one. Clones ranked in the top ten supply roughly 6.6% of the sample.

The CDR3 measures 14 amino acids from cysteine to phenylalanine. The kept DNA is CDR3 alone, 42 bases in frame from the first base. The germline ends are 15 bases apart after V is trimmed by 4 bases and J by 7 bases. According to the germline V gene, CDR1 reads KGHSH and CDR2 reads LQKENI. For the unsorted PBMC libraries, 2 million PBMCs were stored in RNAlater at -80 degrees C until RNA extraction and were used to generate the libraries. Peripheral blood was subjected to Ficoll-Hypaque density gradient centrifugation to isolate PBMCs, which were then cryopreserved in liquid nitrogen. This clonotype was seen repeatedly, ten times or more. Its antigen is not yet known. Base quality data are lacking; no much larger clone is found one base away.

The sequenced material came from PBMCs. Recombination joined TRBV18 with TRBJ2-3; the D segment cannot be called with confidence. The TCR comes from a woman aged 25 to 39 with HTLV-1-associated myelopathy (HAM/TSP). The DNA sequence follows: TGTGCCAGCTCACTCGTAGTAGAGCCTCATACGCAGTATTTT. Translated, this gives CASSLVVEPHTQYF.